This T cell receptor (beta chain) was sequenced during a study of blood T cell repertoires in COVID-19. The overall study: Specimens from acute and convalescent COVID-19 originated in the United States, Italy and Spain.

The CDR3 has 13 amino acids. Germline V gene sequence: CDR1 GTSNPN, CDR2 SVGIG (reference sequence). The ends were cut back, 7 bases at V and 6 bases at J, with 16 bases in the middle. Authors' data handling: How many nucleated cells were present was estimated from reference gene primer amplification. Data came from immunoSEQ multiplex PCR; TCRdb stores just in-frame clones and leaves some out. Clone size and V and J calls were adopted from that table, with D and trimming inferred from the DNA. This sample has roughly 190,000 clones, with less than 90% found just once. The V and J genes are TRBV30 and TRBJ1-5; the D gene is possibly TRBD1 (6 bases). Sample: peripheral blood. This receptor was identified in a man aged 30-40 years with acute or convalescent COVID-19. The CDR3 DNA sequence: TGTGCCTTGGGGGCGCGGGATGGTCAGCCCCAGCATTTT. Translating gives CALGARDGQPQHF.